The clone carrying this TCR beta chain has a count of ten or more. What it recognizes is unknown. These data come from a study of Graves' ophthalmopathy and Graves' hyperthyroidism. Study context: Peripheral blood collection took place at initial diagnosis, before any treatment. Overall study results and limits: As the model predicted ophthalmopathy progression, it achieved a sensitivity of 70% to 71% and a specificity of 72.22%.

Diagnosis used clinical symptoms, serum thyroxine, TRAb, thyroid ultrasound and orbital computed tomography. CDR3 length: 16 residues. V lost 8 bases to trimming and J lost 4 bases, with 24 bases between them. Germline-derived CDR1 and CDR2 are MDHEN and SYDVKM. For repertoire sequencing, the TCR beta CDR3 regions were amplified from RNA transcripts. The first-round RT-PCR employed HTBI primers together with the Qiagen OneStep RT-PCR kit. A multiplex PCR was then performed as the second round. TCRdb re-derived calls from the multiplex PCR reads in MiXCR, one entry per CDR3 protein. The profile shows roughly 400,000 distinct CDR3 sequences, about 18% of them singletons.

This TCR came from a woman aged 18-29 years with Graves' ophthalmopathy. Sequencing input: peripheral blood. The chain employs TRBV28 and TRBJ2-7; D could derive from TRBD1 or TRBD2 (6 bases each). The CDR3 sequence is CASFGPSGALGYEQYF. The CDR3 DNA follows: TGTGCCAGCTTCGGACCCTCGGGGGCCTTGGGTTACGAGCAGTACTTC.